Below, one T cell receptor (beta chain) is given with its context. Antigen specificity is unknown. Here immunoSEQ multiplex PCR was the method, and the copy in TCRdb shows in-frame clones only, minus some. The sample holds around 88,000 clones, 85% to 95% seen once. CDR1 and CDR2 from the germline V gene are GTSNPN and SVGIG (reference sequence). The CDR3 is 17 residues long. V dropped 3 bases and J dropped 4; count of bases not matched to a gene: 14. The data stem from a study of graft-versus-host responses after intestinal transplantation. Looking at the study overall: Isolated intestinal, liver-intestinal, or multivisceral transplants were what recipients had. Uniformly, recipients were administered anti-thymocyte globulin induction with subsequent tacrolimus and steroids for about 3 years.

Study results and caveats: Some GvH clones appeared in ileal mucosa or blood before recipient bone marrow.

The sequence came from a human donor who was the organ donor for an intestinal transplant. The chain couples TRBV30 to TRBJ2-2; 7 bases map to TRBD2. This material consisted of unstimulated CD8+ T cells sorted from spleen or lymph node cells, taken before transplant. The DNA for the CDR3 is TGTGCCTGGAGATCTTGTTACGCGGGAGTTTGCACCGGGGAGCTGTTTTTT. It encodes CAWRSCYAGVCTGELFF.